These 8 T cell receptor beta chains share one sample of origin, sequenced in a study of response to subunit inactivated influenza vaccine. TCRdb independently ran MiXCR on the RT-PCR reads; one entry per CDR3 protein. The sample lists some 520,000 distinct CDR3 sequences; about 15% were seen once. This material consisted of CD4+ T cells sorted from PBMCs, taken less than 30 months after vaccination. These TCRs come from a man aged 50 to 75 who received an inactivated influenza vaccine.

The chain is built from TRBV29-1 and TRBJ2-3; no clear D gene. V was pared by 2 bases and J by 0 bases, with 9 bases between. Germline V gene sequence: CDR1 SQVTM, CDR2 ANQGSEA. This CDR3 comprises 14 residues. CDR3 DNA sequence: TGCAGCGTTGAAAAGACTTCTAGCACAGATACGCAGTATTTT. Encoded protein: CSVEKTSSTDTQYF.

In this sample, this clonotype turned up many times. V usage is TRBV6-2 or TRBV6-3 and J usage is TRBJ2-3, with D tentatively TRBD2 (5 bases). CDR1 is MNHEY and CDR2 is SVGEGT in the germline V gene. Trimming took 5 bases from V and 1 from J, leaving 13 bases between them. This CDR3 is built from 15 residues. The CDR3 region is CASSPRARRTDTQYF. Written as DNA, the CDR3 is TGTGCCAGCAGTCCGCGGGCTCGACGCACAGATACGCAGTATTTT.

Only a few counts were recorded for this clonotype. V usage is TRBV6-1 and J usage is TRBJ1-5; D gene unclear. This CDR3 spans 11 amino acids. V lost 1 base and J 6 bases, leaving 1 base between the germline ends. Germline-derived CDR1 and CDR2 are MNHNS and SASEGT. The CDR3 nucleotides are TGTGCCAGCAGTGAAGTTCAGCCCCAGCATTTT. Its translation: CASSEVQPQHF.

This clonotype has only a few counts. The gene calls are TRBV20-1 and TRBJ1-2, with D tentatively TRBD1 (5 bases). Germline assignment: CDR1 DFQATT and CDR2 SNEGSKA (reference sequence). Trimming took 3 bases from V and 4 from J, leaving 9 bases between them. The CDR3 extends over 12 amino acids. The CDR3 spells CSARTASYGYTF. CDR3 nucleotides: TGCAGTGCTAGGACAGCGAGCTATGGCTACACCTTC.

The rearrangement uses TRBV12-3 or TRBV12-4 and TRBJ1-2; D uncertain. The ends were cut back, 6 bases at V and 5 bases at J, with 10 bases in the middle. The CDR3 sequence is 12 residues long. Here the CDR3 reads CASRISGYGYTF. Written as DNA, the CDR3 is TGTGCCAGCAGGATCTCCGGGTATGGCTACACCTTC.

V usage is TRBV6-5 and J usage is TRBJ1-5; 12 nucleotides line up with TRBD1. Germline V CDR1 and CDR2: MNHEY, SVGAGI. V lost 0 bases and J lost 4; bases outside the gene matches: 4. The CDR3 loop spans 17 amino acids. This chain's CDR3 is CASSYSGDRGRNQPQHF. The DNA for the CDR3 is TGTGCCAGCAGTTACTCCGGGGACAGGGGGCGTAATCAGCCCCAGCATTTT.

The chain couples TRBV20-1 to TRBJ1-2; 7 bases agree with TRBD1. The CDR3 loop spans 13 amino acids. V gave up 6 bases and J gave up 4 bases; unmatched junction bases: 8. Germline-derived CDR1 and CDR2 are DFQATT and SNEGSKA (reference sequence). CDR3 DNA sequence: TGCAGTGCGGAAGACAGGGCTTCCTATGGCTACACCTTC. Its protein is CSAEDRASYGYTF.

This clonotype was seen at least ten times. J is TRBJ1-2 and V is TRBV4-3; possible D gene TRBD1, 5 bases. The germline V gene encodes CDR1 LGHNA and CDR2 YSLEER. This CDR3 is 15 amino acids long. V lost 0 bases and J 3 bases, leaving 11 bases between the germline ends. CDR3 sequence: CASSQEARADYGYTF. CDR3 coding DNA: TGCGCCAGCAGCCAAGAAGCCAGGGCGGACTATGGCTACACCTTC.